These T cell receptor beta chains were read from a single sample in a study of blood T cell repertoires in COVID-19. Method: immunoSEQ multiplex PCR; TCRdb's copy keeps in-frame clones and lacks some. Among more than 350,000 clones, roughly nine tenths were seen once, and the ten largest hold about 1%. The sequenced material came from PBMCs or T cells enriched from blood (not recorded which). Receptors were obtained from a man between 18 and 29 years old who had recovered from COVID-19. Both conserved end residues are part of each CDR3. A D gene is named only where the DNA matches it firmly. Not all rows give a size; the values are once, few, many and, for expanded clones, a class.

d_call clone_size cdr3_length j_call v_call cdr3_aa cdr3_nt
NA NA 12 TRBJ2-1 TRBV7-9 CASSKTVNEQFF TGTGCCAGCAGCAAAACAGTTAATGAGCAGTTCTTC
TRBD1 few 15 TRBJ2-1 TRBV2 CASSLRQGRFYEQFF TGTGCCAGCAGCCTCAGACAGGGGAGGTTTTATGAGCAGTTCTTC
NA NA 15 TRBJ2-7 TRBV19 CASSIIAGGNYEQYF TGTGCCAGTAGTATCATTGCAGGGGGGAATTACGAGCAGTACTTC
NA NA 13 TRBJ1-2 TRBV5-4 CASSLIGSYGYTF TGTGCCAGCAGTTTGATCGGTAGCTATGGCTACACCTTC
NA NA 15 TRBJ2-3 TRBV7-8 CASSLSSTGGNTQYF TGTGCCAGCAGCTTATCCTCGACAGGAGGCAATACGCAGTATTTT
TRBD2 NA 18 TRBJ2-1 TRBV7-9 CASSLAVSTSGRGNEQFF TGTGCCAGCAGCTTAGCGGTTTCGACTAGCGGGAGGGGCAATGAGCAGTTCTTC
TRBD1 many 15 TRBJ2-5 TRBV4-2 CASSQDGTGEETQYF TGTGCCAGCAGCCAAGATGGGACAGGGGAAGAGACCCAGTACTTC
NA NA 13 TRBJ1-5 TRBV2 CASSQGYNQPQHF TGTGCCAGCAGTCAGGGCTACAATCAGCCCCAGCATTTT
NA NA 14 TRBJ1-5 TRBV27 CASSLGGISQPQHF TGTGCCAGCAGTTTAGGGGGGATTAGTCAGCCCCAGCATTTT
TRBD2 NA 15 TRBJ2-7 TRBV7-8 CASSSDGRPTYEQYF TGTGCCAGCAGTTCGGACGGGAGGCCTACCTACGAGCAGTACTTC
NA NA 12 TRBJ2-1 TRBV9 CASSADEDEQFF TGTGCCAGCAGCGCAGATGAGGATGAGCAGTTCTTC
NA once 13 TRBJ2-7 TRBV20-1 CSASSTEAYEQYF TGCAGTGCTAGTAGTACAGAAGCCTACGAGCAGTACTTC
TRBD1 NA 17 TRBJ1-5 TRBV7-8 CASSLAHYRGENQPQHF TGTGCCAGCAGCTTAGCGCACTACAGGGGAGAAAATCAGCCCCAGCATTTT
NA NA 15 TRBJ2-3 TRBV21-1 CASSPQGPSTDTQYF TGTGCCAGCTCCCCCCAGGGCCCTAGCACAGATACGCAGTATTTT
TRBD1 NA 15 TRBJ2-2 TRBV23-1 CASTPGTGDTGELFF TGCGCCAGCACACCGGGGACAGGGGACACCGGGGAGCTGTTTTTT
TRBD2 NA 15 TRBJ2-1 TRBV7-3 CASSLTHSGYHEQFF TGTGCCAGCAGCTTAACGCATAGCGGGTACCATGAGCAGTTCTTC
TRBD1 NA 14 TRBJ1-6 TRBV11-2 CASNRGSVNSPLHF TGTGCCAGCAACAGGGGGTCGGTTAATTCACCCCTCCACTTT
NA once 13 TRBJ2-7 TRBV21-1 CASSTQVPYEQYF TGTGCCAGCAGCACGCAGGTCCCCTACGAGCAGTACTTC
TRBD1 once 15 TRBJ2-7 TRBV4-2 CASSQLLGQGYEQYF TGTGCCAGCAGCCAACTCTTGGGACAGGGCTACGAGCAGTACTTC
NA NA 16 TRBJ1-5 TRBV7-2 CASSQGGARGNQPQHF TGTGCCAGCAGCCAAGGGGGGGCTCGGGGCAATCAGCCCCAGCATTTT
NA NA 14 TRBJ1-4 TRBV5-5 CASSRGSGWEKLFF TGTGCCAGCAGCCGCGGGAGCGGATGGGAAAAACTGTTTTTT
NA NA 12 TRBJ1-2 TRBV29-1 CSVERTELGYTF TGCAGCGTTGAGAGGACAGAACTTGGCTACACCTTC
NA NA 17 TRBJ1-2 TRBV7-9 CASSLLIGVPKGYGYTF TGTGCCAGCAGCTTATTGATTGGAGTCCCAAAAGGCTATGGCTACACCTTC
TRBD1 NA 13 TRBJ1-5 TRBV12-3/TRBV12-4 CASTRTGDQPQHF TGTGCCAGCACCCGGACAGGGGATCAGCCCCAGCATTTT
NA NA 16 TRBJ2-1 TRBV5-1 CASSLRGTLNRDEQFF TGCGCCAGCAGCTTGAGAGGGACTCTCAATAGGGATGAGCAGTTCTTC
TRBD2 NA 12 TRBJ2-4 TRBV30 CASSSGGNIQYF TGTGCCTCGTCAAGCGGGGGAAACATTCAGTACTTC
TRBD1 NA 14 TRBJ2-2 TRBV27 CASSFPGGSGELFF TGTGCCAGCAGTTTCCCAGGGGGCTCCGGGGAGCTGTTTTTT
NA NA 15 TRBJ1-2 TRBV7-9 CASSPGAPGDYGYTF TGTGCCAGCAGTCCCGGAGCCCCAGGGGACTATGGCTACACCTTC
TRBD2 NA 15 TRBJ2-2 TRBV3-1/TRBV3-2 CASSAGVLNTGELFF TGTGCCAGCAGCGCGGGGGTCCTGAACACCGGGGAGCTGTTTTTT
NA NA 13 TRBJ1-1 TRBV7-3 CASSRQTNTEAFF TGTGCCAGCAGTCGACAGACGAACACTGAAGCTTTCTTT
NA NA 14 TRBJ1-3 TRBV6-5 CASKDRFSGNTIYF TGTGCCAGCAAAGACAGGTTTTCTGGAAACACCATATATTTT
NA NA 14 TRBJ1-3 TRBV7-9 CASSLSSSGNTIYF TGTGCCAGCAGCTTATCGAGCTCTGGAAACACCATATATTTT
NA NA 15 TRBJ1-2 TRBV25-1 CASSAREGRSYGYTF TGTGCCAGCAGCGCCAGGGAAGGTCGGAGCTATGGCTACACCTTC
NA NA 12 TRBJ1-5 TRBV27 CASSRSGQPQHF TGTGCCAGCAGTCGCAGCGGCCAGCCCCAGCATTTT
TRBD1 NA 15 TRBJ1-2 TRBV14 CASSRRTGTVYGYTF TGTGCCAGCAGCCGTCGAACCGGGACAGTGTATGGCTACACCTTC
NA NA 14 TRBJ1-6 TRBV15 CATSRGGGRWPLHF TGTGCCACCAGCAGAGGGGGGGGAAGGTGGCCCCTCCACTTT
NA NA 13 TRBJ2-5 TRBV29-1 CSARGAAQETQYF TGCAGCGCCCGCGGAGCCGCCCAAGAGACCCAGTACTTC